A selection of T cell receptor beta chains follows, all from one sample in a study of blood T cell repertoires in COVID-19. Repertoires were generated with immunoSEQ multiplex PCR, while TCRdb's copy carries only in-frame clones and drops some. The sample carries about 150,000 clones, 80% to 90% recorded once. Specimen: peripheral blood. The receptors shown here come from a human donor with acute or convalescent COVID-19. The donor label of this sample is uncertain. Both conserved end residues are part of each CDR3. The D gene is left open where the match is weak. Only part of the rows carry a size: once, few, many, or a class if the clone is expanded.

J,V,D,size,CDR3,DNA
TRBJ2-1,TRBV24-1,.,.,CATSDSKQGNEQFF,TGTGCCACCAGTGATTCCAAACAGGGCAATGAGCAGTTCTTC
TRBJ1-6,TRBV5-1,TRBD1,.,CASSLGGTGGNSPLHF,TGCGCCAGCAGCTTGGGTGGGACAGGGGGAAATTCACCCCTCCACTTT
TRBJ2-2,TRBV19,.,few,CATKRGAGVAGELFF,TGTGCCACTAAAAGAGGGGCAGGGGTCGCCGGGGAGCTGTTTTTT
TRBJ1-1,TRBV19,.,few,CASSNRGLTEAFF,TGTGCCAGTAGCAATAGGGGTCTCACTGAAGCTTTCTTT
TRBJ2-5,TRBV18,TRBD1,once,CASPRDRGLETQYF,TGTGCCAGCCCCCGGGACAGGGGGCTGGAGACCCAGTACTTC
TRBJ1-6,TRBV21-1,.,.,CASSKLPGAYNSPLHF,TGTGCCAGCAGCAAGCTGCCAGGGGCCTATAATTCACCCCTCCACTTT
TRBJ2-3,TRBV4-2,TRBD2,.,CASSQEASGGATVLDTQYF,TGTGCCAGCAGCCAAGAGGCTAGCGGGGGGGCAACCGTATTAGATACGCAGTATTTT
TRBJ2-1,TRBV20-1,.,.,CSAGGAGPAYNEQFF,TGCAGTGCTGGTGGGGCGGGCCCCGCCTACAATGAGCAGTTCTTC
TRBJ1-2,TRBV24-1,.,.,CATSDSGGYTF,TGTGCCACCAGTGATTCGGGAGGCTACACCTTC
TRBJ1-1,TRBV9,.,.,CASSPDRHTEAFF,TGTGCCAGCAGCCCGGACAGACACACTGAAGCTTTCTTT
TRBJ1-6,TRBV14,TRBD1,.,CASSQEFYRGSDSPLHF,TGTGCCAGCAGCCAAGAATTTTACAGGGGATCTGATTCACCCCTCCACTTT
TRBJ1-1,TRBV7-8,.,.,CASSPQGRTTEAFF,TGTGCCAGCAGCCCTCAGGGAAGGACCACTGAAGCTTTCTTT
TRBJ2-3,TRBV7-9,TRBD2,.,CASRTGVAGGQTSTDTQYF,TGTGCCAGCAGAACCGGGGTAGCGGGGGGGCAAACTAGCACAGATACGCAGTATTTT
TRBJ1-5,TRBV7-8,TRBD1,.,CASSQGEINQPQHF,TGTGCCAGCAGCCAGGGGGAGATTAATCAGCCCCAGCATTTT
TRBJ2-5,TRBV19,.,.,CASSTTPGHRISRQETQYF,TGTGCCAGTAGTACTACCCCGGGACACAGAATTTCTCGCCAAGAGACCCAGTACTTC
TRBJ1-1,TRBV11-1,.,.,CASSLAWRKNTEAFF,TGTGCCAGCAGCTTAGCTTGGCGGAAGAACACTGAAGCTTTCTTT
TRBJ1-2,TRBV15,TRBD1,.,CATSTTGGYGYTF,TGTGCCACCAGCACGACAGGGGGCTATGGCTACACCTTC
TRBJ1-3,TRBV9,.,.,CASEDTSSGNTIYF,TGTGCCAGCGAGGACACTTCTTCTGGAAACACCATATATTTT
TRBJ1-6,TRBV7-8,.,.,CASSLAPTGPSSYNSPLHF,TGTGCCAGCAGCTTAGCCCCAACAGGGCCGAGCTCCTATAATTCACCCCTCCACTTT
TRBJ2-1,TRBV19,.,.,CASSIQPGIYNEQFF,TGTGCCAGTAGTATTCAACCGGGTATCTACAATGAGCAGTTCTTC
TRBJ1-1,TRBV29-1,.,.,CSVEKFSSTNTEAFF,TGCAGCGTTGAAAAATTCTCCTCTACGAACACTGAAGCTTTCTTT
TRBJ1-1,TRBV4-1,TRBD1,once,CASSHPDRENTEAFF,TGCGCCAGCAGCCATCCCGACAGGGAGAACACTGAAGCTTTCTTT
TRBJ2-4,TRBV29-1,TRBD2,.,CSAEGRTSGGAKGIQYF,TGCAGCGCCGAGGGGCGGACTAGCGGGGGGGCGAAGGGCATTCAGTACTTC
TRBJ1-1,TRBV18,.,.,CASSADRNTEAFF,TGTGCCAGCTCAGCCGACAGGAACACTGAAGCTTTCTTT
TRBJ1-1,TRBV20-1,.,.,CSAGGATEAFF,TGCAGTGCCGGTGGGGCCACAGAAGCTTTCTTT
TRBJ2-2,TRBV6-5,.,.,CASSYTEIGELFF,TGTGCCAGCAGTTACACAGAGATCGGGGAGCTGTTTTTT
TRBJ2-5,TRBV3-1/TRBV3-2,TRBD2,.,CASSPRLAGGLQETQYF,TGTGCCAGCAGCCCCCGACTAGCGGGGGGCCTCCAAGAGACCCAGTACTTC
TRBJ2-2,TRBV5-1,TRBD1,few,CASARDRVNTGELFF,TGCGCCAGTGCGAGGGACAGGGTGAACACCGGGGAGCTGTTTTTT
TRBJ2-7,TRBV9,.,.,CASSVMGGSSEEQYF,TGTGCCAGCAGCGTAATGGGGGGTTCATCGGAGGAGCAGTACTTC
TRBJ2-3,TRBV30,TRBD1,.,CAIGQGRTDTQYF,TGTGCCATTGGACAGGGGAGAACAGATACGCAGTATTTT
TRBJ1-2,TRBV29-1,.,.,CSGGPEVSLAVYGYTF,TGCAGCGGTGGGCCGGAGGTGTCCTTAGCTGTCTATGGCTACACCTTC
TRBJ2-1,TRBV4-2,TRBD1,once,CASSQDRGYSTYNEQFF,TGTGCCAGCAGCCAGGACAGGGGATATAGCACCTACAATGAGCAGTTCTTC
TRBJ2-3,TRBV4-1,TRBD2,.,CASSLYTSGGNTQYF,TGCGCCAGCAGCCTTTATACTAGCGGGGGAAATACGCAGTATTTT
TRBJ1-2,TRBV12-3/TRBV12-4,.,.,CASSFAAVYGYTF,TGTGCCAGCAGTTTCGCGGCGGTCTATGGCTACACCTTC
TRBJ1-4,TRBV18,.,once,CASSPPRSEKLFF,TGTGCCAGCTCACCACCGAGATCCGAAAAACTGTTTTTT
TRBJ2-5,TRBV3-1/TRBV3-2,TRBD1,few,CASSRARTGDETQYF,TGTGCCAGCAGCCGCGCCCGGACAGGGGACGAGACCCAGTACTTC
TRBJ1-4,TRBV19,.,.,CASSASRKGAQEKLFF,TGTGCCAGTAGTGCCTCTCGAAAAGGAGCCCAGGAAAAACTGTTTTTT
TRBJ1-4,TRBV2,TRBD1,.,CASSGQTGLNEKLFF,TGTGCCAGCAGTGGCCAGACAGGGTTGAATGAAAAACTGTTTTTT
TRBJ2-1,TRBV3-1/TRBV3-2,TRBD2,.,CASSPYTGTRDGEQFF,TGTGCCAGCAGCCCTTATACCGGGACTAGAGACGGTGAGCAGTTCTTC
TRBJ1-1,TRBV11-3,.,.,CASSPGDTEAFF,TGTGCCAGCAGTCCGGGAGACACTGAAGCTTTCTTT
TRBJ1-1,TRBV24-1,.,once,CATSESQGTAFF,TGTGCCACCAGTGAGTCACAGGGAACGGCTTTCTTT
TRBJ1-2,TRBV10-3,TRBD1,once,CAISEPTSGTGYGYGYTF,TGTGCCATCAGTGAGCCAACCTCCGGGACAGGGTATGGCTATGGCTACACCTTC
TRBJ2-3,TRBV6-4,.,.,CASSEQGGSTDTQYF,TGTGCCAGCAGTGAACAAGGAGGGAGCACAGATACGCAGTATTTT
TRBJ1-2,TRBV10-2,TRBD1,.,CASSESEGAQDYGYTF,TGCGCCAGCAGTGAGTCCGAGGGGGCGCAGGACTATGGCTACACCTTC